This T cell receptor beta chain was identified in a study of beta chain features in type 1 diabetes. Isolated RNA was reverse transcribed in full, so expressed TCRB transcripts were sequenced. The table came from immunoSEQ multiplex PCR; TCRdb's copy has only in-frame clones and leaves some out. The sample carries 970,000 or so clones, 15% to 20% recorded once. J gave up 8 bases and V 3 bases, and 10 bases lay outside the gene matches. Per the germline V gene, CDR1 is SGDLS and CDR2 is YYNGEE. The CDR3 length is 16 residues. Each sorted fraction was over 98% pure. The sequencing input was naive CD4+ T cells from blood. The genes are TRBV9 and TRBJ2-1; 11 bases match TRBD2. The receptor's source is a woman between 18 and 29 years old in good health. CDR3 residues: CASSAYTSGRIYEQFF. In nucleotides, the CDR3 is TGTGCCAGCAGCGCCTATACTAGCGGGAGAATCTATGAGCAGTTCTTC.